This T cell receptor beta chain derives from a study of T-cell memory formation after mild COVID-19. As for the study in general: Each donor largely had its own TCR clusters.

Constant-segment primers were used for 5'RACE, and the resulting TCR alpha and TCR beta cDNA libraries carried sample barcodes and UMIs. TCRdb reprocessed the 5' RACE reads with MiXCR, giving one entry per CDR3 protein. This table has about 400,000 distinct CDR3 sequences, roughly 18% appearing once. The CDR3 contains 14 residues. The germline CDR1 and CDR2 sequences are SGHRS and YFSETQ. Trimming removed 5 bases from V and 4 bases from J; junction bases left unmatched: 7. General observations from the study: Contracting clones localized mainly to CM and EM when CD4+ and mainly to EMRA when CD8+.

This clonotype was counted only a few times. Its antigen is undetermined. This TCR came from a man between 18 and 29 years old who had mild COVID-19 (a few samples of this study predate the infection). Cell type and time point are not known. Material for sequencing was PBMCs or a T cell subset sorted from them (not recorded which). This chain links TRBV5-1 with TRBJ2-3; 7 bases match TRBD1. This CDR3 is CASRGTVPADTQYF. The CDR3 DNA follows: TGCGCCAGCAGAGGGACAGTGCCCGCAGATACGCAGTATTTT. Looking up the rest from reference TRBV5-1 and TRBJ2-3 gives the full variable domain: KAGVTQTPRYLIKTRGQQVTLSCSPISGHRSVSWYQQTPGQGLQFLFEYFSETQRNKGNFPGRFSGRQFSNSRSEMNVSTLELGDSALYLCASRGTVPADTQYFGPGTRLTVL.